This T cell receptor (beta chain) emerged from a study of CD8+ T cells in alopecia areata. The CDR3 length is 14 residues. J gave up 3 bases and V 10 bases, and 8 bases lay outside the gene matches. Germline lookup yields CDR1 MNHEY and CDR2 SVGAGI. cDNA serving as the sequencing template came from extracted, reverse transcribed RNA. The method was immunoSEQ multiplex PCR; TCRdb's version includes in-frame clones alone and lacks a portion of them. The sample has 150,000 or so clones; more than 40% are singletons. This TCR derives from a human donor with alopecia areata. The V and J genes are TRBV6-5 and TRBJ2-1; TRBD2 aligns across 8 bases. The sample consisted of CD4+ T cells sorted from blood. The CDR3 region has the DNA TGTGCCACCACACGCAGCGGGGGCTACAATGAGCAGTTCTTC. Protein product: CATTRSGGYNEQFF.